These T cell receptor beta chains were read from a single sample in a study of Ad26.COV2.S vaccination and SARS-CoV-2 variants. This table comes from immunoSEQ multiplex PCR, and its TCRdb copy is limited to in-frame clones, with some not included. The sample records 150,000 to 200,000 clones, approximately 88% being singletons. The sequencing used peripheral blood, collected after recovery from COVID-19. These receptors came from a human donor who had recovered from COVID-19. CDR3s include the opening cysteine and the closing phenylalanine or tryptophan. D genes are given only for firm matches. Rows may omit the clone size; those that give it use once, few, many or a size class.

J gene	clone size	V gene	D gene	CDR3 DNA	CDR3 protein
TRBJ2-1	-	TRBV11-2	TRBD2	TGTGCCAGCAGCTTAGATTTGCTACTTACCACCGGACGGGGGGATCTGTTCTTC	CASSLDLLLTTGRGDLFF
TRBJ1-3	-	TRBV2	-	TGTGCCAAAGGGGGGCGGAGAGGTGGAAACACCATATATTTT	CAKGGRRGGNTIYF
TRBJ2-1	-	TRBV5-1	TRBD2	TGCGCCAGCAGCCTCGGACTAGCGGGGGACAATGAGCAGTTCTTC	CASSLGLAGDNEQFF
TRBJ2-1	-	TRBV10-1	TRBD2	TGCGCCAGCAGTGGTAATTTGGGAGGGGAGCAGTTCTTC	CASSGNLGGEQFF
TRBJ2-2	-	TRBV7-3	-	TGTGCCAGCAGCCAAGACGCCGGGGAGCTGTTTTTT	CASSQDAGELFF
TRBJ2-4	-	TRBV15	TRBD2	TGTGCCACCAGCAGAGATCGGACTAGCGGTGAATTTCAGTACTTC	CATSRDRTSGEFQYF
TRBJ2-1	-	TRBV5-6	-	TGTGCCAGCAGCTTGGACTGGGAATACAATGAGCAGTTCTTC	CASSLDWEYNEQFF
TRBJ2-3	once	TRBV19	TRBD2	TGTACCAGTACAGGAAGAGCGGGGGGCACAGATACGCAGTATTTT	CTSTGRAGGTDTQYF
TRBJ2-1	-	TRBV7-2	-	TGTGCCAGCAGCTTATCTTCGCGGGGTGAGCAGTTCTTC	CASSLSSRGEQFF
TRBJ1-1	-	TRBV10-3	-	TGTGCCATCAGAGACCATACAGTGAACACTGAAGCTTTCTTT	CAIRDHTVNTEAFF
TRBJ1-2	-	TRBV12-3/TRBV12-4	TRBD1	TGTGCCAGCGGACAGGGGAGGCACTATGGCTACACCTTC	CASGQGRHYGYTF
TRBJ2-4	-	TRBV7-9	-	TGTGCCAGCAGCTTAGTTTTCAGAGAAGGGAGTAACATTCAGTACTTC	CASSLVFREGSNIQYF
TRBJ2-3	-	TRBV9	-	TGTGCCAGCAGCGTAGCTTGGGGAGATACGCAGTATTTT	CASSVAWGDTQYF
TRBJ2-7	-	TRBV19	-	TGTGCCAGTAGTATGAAAGGGGGTCCGGCTGACGAGCAGTACTTC	CASSMKGGPADEQYF
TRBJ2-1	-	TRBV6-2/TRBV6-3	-	TGTGCCAGCAGCGGGGGGCCCGGGAATGAGCAGTTCTTC	CASSGGPGNEQFF
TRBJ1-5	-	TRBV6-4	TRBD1	TGTGCCAGTCAGAGGGGGCTTAATCAGCCCCAGCATTTT	CASQRGLNQPQHF
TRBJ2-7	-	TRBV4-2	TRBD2	TGTGCCAGCAGCCCCGGGACTAGCGTGGACGAGCAGTACTTC	CASSPGTSVDEQYF
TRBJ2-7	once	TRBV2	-	TGTGCCAGCAGTGGGGTGATAGCGCGCGAGCAGTACTTC	CASSGVIAREQYF
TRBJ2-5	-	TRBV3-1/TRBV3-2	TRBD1	TGTGCCAGCAGCCAAGGACAGGGGGCTTGGGAGACCCAGTACTTC	CASSQGQGAWETQYF
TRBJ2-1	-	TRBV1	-	TGCACCAGCAGCCATGGGGGATACAATGAGCAGTTCTTC	CTSSHGGYNEQFF
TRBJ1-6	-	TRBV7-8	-	TGTGCCAGCACCGGAACAGCAAGAAGGTCACCCCTCCACTTT	CASTGTARRSPLHF
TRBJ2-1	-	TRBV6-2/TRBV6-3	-	TGTGCCAGCAGTTACGAGGACTGGACCTACAATGAGCAGTTCTTC	CASSYEDWTYNEQFF
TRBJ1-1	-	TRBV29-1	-	TGCAGCGTACCGGGCAGCATTAACACTGAAGCTTTCTTT	CSVPGSINTEAFF
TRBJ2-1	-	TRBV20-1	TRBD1	TGCAGTGTGCAGGGGGAAAATGAGCAGTTCTTC	CSVQGENEQFF
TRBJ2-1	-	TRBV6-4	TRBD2	TGTGCCAGCAGGACTAGTCCCGGGGGGTACAATGAGCAGTTCTTC	CASRTSPGGYNEQFF
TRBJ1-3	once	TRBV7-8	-	TGTGCCAGCAGCCCACGTGGCATCGGAAACACCATATATTTT	CASSPRGIGNTIYF
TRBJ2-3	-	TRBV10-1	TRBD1	TGCGCCAGCAGTGGGACTTTTGACAGGGGTAGCACAGATACGCAGTATTTT	CASSGTFDRGSTDTQYF
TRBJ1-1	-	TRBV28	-	TGTGCCAGCAGTTTACGGGGTGGGGGCACTGAAGCTTTCTTT	CASSLRGGGTEAFF
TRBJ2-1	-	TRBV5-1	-	TGCGCCAGCAGCTTCTCCGGGACGCAGTACAATGAGCAGTTCTTC	CASSFSGTQYNEQFF
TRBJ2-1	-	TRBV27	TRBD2	TGTGCCAGCACCGCTCCCGGACTAGCGGGAGAGGATGAGCAGTTCTTC	CASTAPGLAGEDEQFF
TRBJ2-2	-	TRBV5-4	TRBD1	TGTGCCAGCAGCTTGGCCGGGGGACAGGGTGGGTCCGGGGAGCTGTTTTTT	CASSLAGGQGGSGELFF
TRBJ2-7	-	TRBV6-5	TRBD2	TGTGCCAGCAGTTACTCCCGGACTAGCGGTGGTTACGAGCAGTACTTC	CASSYSRTSGGYEQYF
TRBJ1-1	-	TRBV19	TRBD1	TGTGCCAGTAGATCTGGGACAGCTTCGAACACTGAAGCTTTCTTT	CASRSGTASNTEAFF
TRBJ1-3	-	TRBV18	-	TGTGCCAGCTCCCAGGGTCGGGGAAACACCATATATTTT	CASSQGRGNTIYF
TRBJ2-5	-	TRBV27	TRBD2	TGTGCCAGCAAGTTTGGTCGGGGGGGATTGGGGGAGACCCAGTACTTC	CASKFGRGGLGETQYF
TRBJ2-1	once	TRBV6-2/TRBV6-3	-	TGTGCCAGCAGTTACTCTTACAGGGATAACACACATGAGCAGTTCTTC	CASSYSYRDNTHEQFF
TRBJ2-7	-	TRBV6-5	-	TGTGCCAGCAATAAAGGATACGAGCAGTACTTC	CASNKGYEQYF
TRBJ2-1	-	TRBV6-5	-	TGTGCCAGCAGTTACTTGGAATCCAATGAGCAGTTCTTC	CASSYLESNEQFF
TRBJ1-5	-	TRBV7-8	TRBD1	TGTGCCAGCAGCTTAGCGAAGTCAGGACAGGGTCTGTATTTT	CASSLAKSGQGLYF
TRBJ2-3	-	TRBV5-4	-	TGTGCCAGCAGCTTGAGGGGCACAGATACGCAGTATTTT	CASSLRGTDTQYF
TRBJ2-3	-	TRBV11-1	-	TGTGCCAGCAGCTTAGCTGGGGTGAGTGGCACAGATACGCAGTATTTT	CASSLAGVSGTDTQYF
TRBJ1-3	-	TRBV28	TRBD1	TGTGCCAGCAGCTACCGGGACAGTTACTCTGGAAACACCATATATTTT	CASSYRDSYSGNTIYF
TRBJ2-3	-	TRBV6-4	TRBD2	TGTGCCAGCAAGAGGACTAGCGGGGAACCTACAGATACGCAGTATTTT	CASKRTSGEPTDTQYF
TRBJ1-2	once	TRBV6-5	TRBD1	TGTGCCAGCAGTCGCGGACAGGGAGGGAGGAGTGGCTACACCTTC	CASSRGQGGRSGYTF
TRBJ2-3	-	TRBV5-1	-	TGCGCCAGCAGCTTACAGGGTTGGTCAGATACGCAGTATTTT	CASSLQGWSDTQYF
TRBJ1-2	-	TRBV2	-	TGTGCCAGCAGTGAACCCTTCCGCTACACCTTC	CASSEPFRYTF
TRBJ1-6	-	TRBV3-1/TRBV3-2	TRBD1	TGTGCCAGCAGCCAAGGGTTAACAGGGGTGAGGTCACCCCTCCACTTT	CASSQGLTGVRSPLHF
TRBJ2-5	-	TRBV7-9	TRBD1	TGTGCCAGCATCTTGATAGGGACAGGCCCCCAAGAGACCCAGTACTTC	CASILIGTGPQETQYF
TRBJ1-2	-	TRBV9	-	TGTGCCAGCAGCGTCGGACGATTCGCCTATGGCTACACCTTC	CASSVGRFAYGYTF
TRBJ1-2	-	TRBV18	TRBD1	TGTGCCAGCTCACCAAGGGGGCAGGGCACTAACTATGGCTACACCTTC	CASSPRGQGTNYGYTF
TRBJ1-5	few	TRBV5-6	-	TGTGCCAGCAGCTTGATCGGGGCCTACAATCAGCCCCAGCATTTT	CASSLIGAYNQPQHF
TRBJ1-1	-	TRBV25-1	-	TGTGCCAGCAGTCCCCTCTCATACCCAGGGAAGGCGGCTTTCTTT	CASSPLSYPGKAAFF
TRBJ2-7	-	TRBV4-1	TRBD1	TGCGCCAGCAGCCAAGCCGGGACAGGGGGGAGGGAGCAGTACTTC	CASSQAGTGGREQYF
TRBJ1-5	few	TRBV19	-	TGTGCCAGTAGAATAGCTAATCAGCCCCAGCATTTT	CASRIANQPQHF
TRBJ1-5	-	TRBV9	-	TGTGCCAGCAGCGTCGACAGCTATAGCAATCAGCCCCAGCATTTT	CASSVDSYSNQPQHF
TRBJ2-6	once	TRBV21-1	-	TGTGCCAGCCTGACAACGGGGGTTGGGGCCAACGTCCTGACTTTC	CASLTTGVGANVLTF
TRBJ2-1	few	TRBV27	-	TGTGCCAGCAGTTTAGCGGGCTCCTACAATGAGCAGTTCTTC	CASSLAGSYNEQFF
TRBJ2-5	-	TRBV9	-	TGTGCCAGCAGCGGGGGAATCCGAGAGACCCAGTACTTC	CASSGGIRETQYF
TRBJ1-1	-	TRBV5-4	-	TGTGCCAGCAGCCCTAGACAGGAGGGCACTGAAGCTTTCTTT	CASSPRQEGTEAFF